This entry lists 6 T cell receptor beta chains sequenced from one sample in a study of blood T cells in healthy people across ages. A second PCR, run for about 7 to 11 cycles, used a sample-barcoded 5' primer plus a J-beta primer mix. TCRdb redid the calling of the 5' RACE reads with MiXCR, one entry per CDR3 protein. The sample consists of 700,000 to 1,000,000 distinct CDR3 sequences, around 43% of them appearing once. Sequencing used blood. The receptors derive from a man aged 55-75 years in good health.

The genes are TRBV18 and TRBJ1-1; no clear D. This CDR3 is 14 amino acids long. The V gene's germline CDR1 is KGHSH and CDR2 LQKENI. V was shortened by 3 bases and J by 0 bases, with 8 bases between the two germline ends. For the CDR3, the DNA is TGTGCCAGCTCACCCGCCGAAATGAACACTGAAGCTTTCTTT. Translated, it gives CASSPAEMNTEAFF.

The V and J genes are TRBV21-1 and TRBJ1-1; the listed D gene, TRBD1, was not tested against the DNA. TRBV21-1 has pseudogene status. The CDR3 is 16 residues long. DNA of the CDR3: TGTGCCAGCAGCAAAATTTCCACAGGGGGGGACACTGAAGCTTTCTTT. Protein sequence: CASSKISTGGDTEAFF.

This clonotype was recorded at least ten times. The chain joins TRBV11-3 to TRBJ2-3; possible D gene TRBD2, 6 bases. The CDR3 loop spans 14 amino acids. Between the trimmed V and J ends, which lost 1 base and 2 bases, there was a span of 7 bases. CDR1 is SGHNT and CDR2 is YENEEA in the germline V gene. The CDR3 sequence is CASSLGGDTDTQYF. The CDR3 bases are TGTGCCAGCAGCTTAGGCGGGGACACAGATACGCAGTATTTT. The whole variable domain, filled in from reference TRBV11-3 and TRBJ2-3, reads EAGVVQSPRYKIIEKKQPVAFWCNPISGHNTLYWYLQNLGQGPELLIRYENEEAVDDSQLPKDRFSAERLKGVDSTLKIQPAELGDSAVYLCASSLGGDTDTQYFGPGTRLTVL.

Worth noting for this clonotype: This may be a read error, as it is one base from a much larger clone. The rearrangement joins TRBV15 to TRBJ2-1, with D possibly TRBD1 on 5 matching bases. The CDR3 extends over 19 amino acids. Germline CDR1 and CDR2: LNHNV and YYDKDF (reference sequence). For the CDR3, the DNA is TGTGCCACCAGCAGAGGAGTGGGGCGACAGCTTTTCTCCTACAATGAGCGGTTCTTC. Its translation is CATSRGVGRQLFSYNERFF.

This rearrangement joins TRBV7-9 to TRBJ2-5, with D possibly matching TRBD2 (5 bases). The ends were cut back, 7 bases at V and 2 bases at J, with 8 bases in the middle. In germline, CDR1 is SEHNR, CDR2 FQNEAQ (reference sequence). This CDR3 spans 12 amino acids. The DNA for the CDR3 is TGTGCCAGCAAGACTATGCAAGAGACCCAGTACTTC. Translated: CASKTMQETQYF.

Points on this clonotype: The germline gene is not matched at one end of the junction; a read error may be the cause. The CDR3 sequence is CASSQWQGDEELFF. The CDR3 nucleotides read TGTGCCAGCAGTCAATGGCAGGGTGATGAAGAACTGTTTTTT. The chain couples TRBV7-9 to TRBJ1-4; tentatively, D is TRBD1 (5 bases). Per germline, CDR1 SEHNR and CDR2 FQNEAQ (reference sequence). The CDR3 contains 14 residues.